Included here is one T cell receptor beta chain sequence, with context. Its antigen is unknown. This sample was taken from a study of OX40 agonist ivuxolimab in advanced cancers. The CDR3 is 12 residues long. The germline V gene has CDR1 GTSNPN and CDR2 SVGIG (reference sequence). The germline V and J ends were trimmed by 2 bases and 4 bases, with 5 bases remaining between them. Study-level points and caveats: Partial responders treated at 0.1-3.0 mg/kg exhibited clonal expansion among the lowest measured. In general, CD8+ T cells held more expanded clones than CD4+ did, on average.

With autoimmune disease history or systemic immunosuppression, patients were excluded. Here immunoSEQ multiplex PCR was the method, and the copy in TCRdb shows in-frame clones only, minus some. The data contain 100,000 to 150,000 clones, approximately 90% of them singletons. The chain is built from TRBV30 and TRBJ2-2; no clear D. This TCR derives from an adult with an advanced solid tumor such as melanoma, head and neck, liver or kidney cancer. The input for sequencing was CD4+ or CD8+ T cells sorted from blood, taken in a trial of the OX40 agonist ivuxolimab. CDR3 DNA: TGTGCCTGGAGTCTATCCACCGGGGAGCTGTTTTTT. As protein: CAWSLSTGELFF.